This is a list of T cell receptor beta chains from one sample in a study of Graves' ophthalmopathy and Graves' hyperthyroidism. TCRdb processed the multiplex PCR reads anew with MiXCR; each CDR3 protein has one entry. Altogether hundreds of thousands of distinct CDR3 sequences are present, 22% being singletons, with the ten largest covering approximately 7%. Material for sequencing was peripheral blood. The receptors were gathered from a woman under 30 with stable Graves' hyperthyroidism. Some clones in this sample may be carry-over from other donors' samples. Each CDR3 is given with its conserved first and last residue. The D gene is left open where the match is weak. For some rows the clone size is stated as once, few or many, or as a class when expanded; others skip it.

j_gene	d_gene	abundance	v_gene	CDR3aa	CDR3nt
TRBJ2-5	.	.	TRBV6-5	CASSSDIGETQYF	TGTGCCAGCAGTTCCGACATTGGGGAGACCCAGTACTTC
TRBJ2-5	.	many	TRBV2	CASSEIQGLLETQYF	TGTGCCAGCAGTGAAATACAGGGCCTGTTGGAGACCCAGTACTTC
TRBJ1-5	.	once	TRBV28	CASSLAFGGGAQPQHF	TGTGCCAGCAGTTTAGCTTTCGGGGGGGGAGCACAGCCCCAGCATTTT
TRBJ1-2	TRBD1	many	TRBV19	CAIQDRVSEGYTF	TGTGCCATCCAGGACAGGGTGTCGGAGGGCTACACCTTC
TRBJ1-1	TRBD1	many	TRBV6-1	CASSRPGQGAYAEAFF	TGTGCCAGCAGTCGACCGGGACAGGGGGCTTACGCTGAAGCTTTCTTT
TRBJ2-7	TRBD2	few	TRBV11-2	CASSLEFVTSGRTSSYEQYF	TGTGCCAGCAGCTTAGAATTTGTGACTAGCGGGAGGACAAGCTCCTACGAGCAGTACTTC
TRBJ2-2	.	.	TRBV20-1	CSARDQGQGDTGELFF	TGCAGTGCTAGAGACCAGGGTCAGGGCGACACCGGGGAGCTGTTTTTT
TRBJ2-7	TRBD1	.	TRBV11-2	CASSLVRQGVYEQYF	TGTGCCAGCAGCTTAGTACGGCAGGGGGTCTACGAGCAGTACTTC
TRBJ2-7	TRBD2	many	TRBV6-2/TRBV6-3	CASSPGLEASEQYF	TGTGCCAGCAGTCCGGGACTAGAGGCGTCCGAGCAGTACTTC
TRBJ1-2	.	many	TRBV12-3/TRBV12-4	CASSPNPSHGYTF	TGTGCCAGCAGTCCAAACCCTTCCCATGGCTACACCTTC
TRBJ2-5	.	few	TRBV6-1	CASTWETQYF	TGTGCCAGCACGTGGGAGACCCAGTACTTC
TRBJ1-5	.	many	TRBV4-1	CASSQDSQASYSNQPQHF	TGCGCCAGCAGCCAAGATTCCCAAGCCAGTTATAGCAATCAGCCCCAGCATTTT
TRBJ2-7	TRBD1	many	TRBV28	CASRTGQTYEQYF	TGTGCCAGCAGGACGGGACAGACCTACGAGCAGTACTTC
TRBJ1-1	TRBD1	many	TRBV2	CASRGGQENTEAFF	TGTGCCAGCAGAGGGGGACAGGAAAACACTGAAGCTTTCTTT
TRBJ1-2	.	many	TRBV28	CASTGPNYGYTF	TGTGCCAGCACCGGACCTAACTATGGCTACACCTTC
TRBJ1-2	.	.	TRBV30	CAWSISGGYTF	TGTGCCTGGAGTATTTCGGGTGGCTACACCTTC
TRBJ2-2	.	many	TRBV11-2	CASSLNPGTNTGELFF	TGTGCCAGCAGCTTAAATCCGGGGACGAACACCGGGGAGCTGTTTTTT
TRBJ2-5	TRBD1	many	TRBV6-1	CASSDPQGQGGETQYF	TGTGCCAGCAGTGATCCCCAGGGACAGGGTGGAGAGACCCAGTACTTC
TRBJ2-6	.	.	TRBV27	CASSLWGVAANVLTF	TGTGCCAGCAGTTTATGGGGGGTCGCGGCCAACGTCCTGACTTTC
TRBJ2-7	.	.	TRBV6-2/TRBV6-3	CASRDREAFNYEQYF	TGTGCCAGCAGAGACAGGGAGGCTTTTAACTACGAGCAGTACTTC
TRBJ2-7	TRBD2	many	TRBV27	CASAQGGGALSYEQYF	TGTGCCAGCGCCCAGGGCGGGGGTGCTTTGAGCTACGAGCAGTACTTC
TRBJ2-5	.	.	TRBV20-1	CSAGSQETQYF	TGCAGTGCCGGGTCCCAAGAGACCCAGTACTTC
TRBJ1-5	.	many	TRBV11-2	CASSLDRNQPQHF	TGTGCCAGCAGCTTAGACCGCAATCAGCCCCAGCATTTT
TRBJ1-5	.	few	TRBV28	CASSSRGQGLTNQPQHF	TGTGCCAGCAGTTCTAGGGGTCAGGGCCTTACCAATCAGCCCCAGCATTTT
TRBJ2-4	.	many	TRBV20-1	CSALGSRVAKNIKYF	TGCAGTGCTCTCGGATCGAGGGTAGCCAAAAACATTAAGTACTTC
TRBJ1-1	TRBD1	many	TRBV5-1	CASSPGTVTEAFF	TGCGCCAGCAGTCCCGGGACAGTCACTGAAGCTTTCTTT
TRBJ1-1	.	.	TRBV28	CASSYFGRAGYTEAFF	TGTGCCAGCAGTTACTTTGGGCGGGCCGGGTACACTGAAGCTTTCTTT
TRBJ2-3	TRBD2	many	TRBV27	CASSLSGGIDTQYF	TGTGCCAGCAGTTTATCGGGAGGGATAGATACGCAGTATTTT
TRBJ1-1	.	.	TRBV12-3/TRBV12-4	CASTLLSGGGTEAFF	TGTGCCAGCACTCTCTTGTCGGGGGGCGGGACTGAAGCTTTCTTT
TRBJ2-4	TRBD2	many	TRBV11-2	CASSLVGILSGSTLAKNIQYF	TGTGCCAGCAGCTTAGTAGGGATCTTGAGCGGGAGTACGCTAGCCAAAAACATTCAGTACTTC
TRBJ2-5	.	.	TRBV20-1	CSYWGGGPYQETQYF	TGCAGTTATTGGGGTGGGGGACCGTACCAAGAGACCCAGTACTTC
TRBJ2-5	TRBD1	many	TRBV15	CATSSFPIGQGVRETQYF	TGTGCCACCAGCAGTTTCCCCATCGGACAGGGCGTAAGGGAGACCCAGTACTTC
TRBJ2-7	.	many	TRBV10-3	CAISAERAQYF	TGTGCCATCAGTGCGGAACGGGCGCAGTACTTC
TRBJ2-5	.	many	TRBV7-2	CASSLFQETQYF	TGTGCCAGCAGCCTATTCCAAGAGACCCAGTACTTC
TRBJ1-1	.	many	TRBV6-1	CASSDRPIFTEAFF	TGTGCCAGCAGTGACCGGCCGATTTTCACTGAAGCTTTCTTT
TRBJ2-7	TRBD2	many	TRBV19	CASSMGTSSFYEQYF	TGTGCCAGTAGTATGGGGACTAGCTCCTTCTACGAGCAGTACTTC
TRBJ2-7	.	.	TRBV7-6	CASSLDVSSYEQYF	TGTGCCAGCAGCTTGGACGTGAGCTCCTACGAGCAGTACTTC
TRBJ2-7	TRBD1	many	TRBV12-3/TRBV12-4	CASSLTGNRYEQYF	TGTGCCAGCAGTTTGACAGGGAATAGGTACGAGCAGTACTTC
TRBJ1-1	.	many	TRBV11-1	CASRIAESDGSDDMNTEAFF	TGTGCCAGCAGAATAGCCGAATCTGATGGGTCAGATGATATGAACACTGAAGCTTTCTTT
TRBJ2-6	TRBD2	many	TRBV27	CASSFAGGGGANVLTF	TGTGCCAGCAGTTTCGCGGGGGGCGGTGGGGCCAACGTCCTGACTTTC
TRBJ1-2	.	many	TRBV12-3/TRBV12-4	CASSETTANYGYTF	TGTGCCAGCAGTGAGACGACGGCTAACTATGGCTACACCTTC
TRBJ2-7	TRBD2	few	TRBV4-1	CASSWAGTNAYEQYF	TGCGCCAGCAGCTGGGCCGGGACTAACGCCTACGAGCAGTACTTC
TRBJ2-5	.	many	TRBV6-2/TRBV6-3	CASSYVPDQETQYF	TGTGCCAGCAGTTACGTCCCGGACCAAGAGACCCAGTACTTC
TRBJ2-7	.	many	TRBV15	CATSRALAANHYEQYF	TGTGCCACCAGCAGAGCTTTAGCGGCAAACCACTACGAGCAGTACTTC
TRBJ1-1	TRBD1	few	TRBV18	CASSPGTGHDEAFF	TGTGCCAGCTCACCAGGGACAGGGCACGATGAAGCTTTCTTT